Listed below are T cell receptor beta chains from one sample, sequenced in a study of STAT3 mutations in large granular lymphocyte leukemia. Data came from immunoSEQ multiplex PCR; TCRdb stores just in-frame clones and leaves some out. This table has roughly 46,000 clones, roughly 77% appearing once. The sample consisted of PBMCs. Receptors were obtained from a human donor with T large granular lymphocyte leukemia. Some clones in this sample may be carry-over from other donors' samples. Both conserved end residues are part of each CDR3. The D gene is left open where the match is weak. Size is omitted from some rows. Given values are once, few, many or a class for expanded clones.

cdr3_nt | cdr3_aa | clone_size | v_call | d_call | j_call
TGTGCCAGCACCCTATCGAGTTCCGTCTATGGCTACACCTTC | CASTLSSSVYGYTF | NA | TRBV5-4 | NA | TRBJ1-2
TGCGCCAGCAGCCAAACAAGTAGGGGACTCTCGAGGGCTGAAGCTTTCTTT | CASSQTSRGLSRAEAFF | NA | TRBV4-1 | NA | TRBJ1-1
TGTGCCAGCGGGCCTATCACCGGGCATAATTCACCCCTCCACTTT | CASGPITGHNSPLHF | NA | TRBV7-9 | NA | TRBJ1-6
TGTGCCAGCTCACCAGACAGGGCGGGTCAGCCCCAGCATTTT | CASSPDRAGQPQHF | NA | TRBV18 | TRBD1 | TRBJ1-5
TGTGCCAGCAGTCTCCGACCGGGGGGGGATTCACCCCTCCACTTT | CASSLRPGGDSPLHF | NA | TRBV5-5 | NA | TRBJ1-6
TGTGCCTGGTCCGTTAGGGGCACTGAAGCTTTCTTT | CAWSVRGTEAFF | NA | TRBV30 | NA | TRBJ1-1
TGTGCCAGCAGTGAAGAGTGGGGGGCGCCGGATACGCAGTATTTT | CASSEEWGAPDTQYF | few | TRBV6-4 | NA | TRBJ2-3
TGTGCCAGCAGTGAAGCGGGGGAGGGGGCAGGGGAAAAACTGTTTTTT | CASSEAGEGAGEKLFF | NA | TRBV6-1 | TRBD1 | TRBJ1-4
TGTGCCAGCAGTGAGGGACAAGAGAACACTGAAGCTTTCTTT | CASSEGQENTEAFF | NA | TRBV6-1 | NA | TRBJ1-1
TGTGCCAGCAGTGGGGACCAGCGGGAGACCCAGTACTTC | CASSGDQRETQYF | once | TRBV6-6 | NA | TRBJ2-5
TGTGCCAGCAGTTTAAAGGGGGGCACAGGCTACACCTTC | CASSLKGGTGYTF | NA | TRBV27 | NA | TRBJ1-2
TGTGCCAGCAGCCCTAGGCGGGGGGGCCTTGTCGCCGGGGAGCTGTTTTTT | CASSPRRGGLVAGELFF | few | TRBV4-2 | TRBD2 | TRBJ2-2
TGTGCCAGCAGTTACGCGGGGGCTGATGGCTACACCTTC | CASSYAGADGYTF | few | TRBV6-5 | NA | TRBJ1-2
TGTGCCAGCAGCCAAACAGGGATCAATGGCTACACCTTC | CASSQTGINGYTF | once | TRBV7-9 | NA | TRBJ1-2
TGTGCCAGCAGTCCAAGGAGAAATGGCTACACCTTC | CASSPRRNGYTF | NA | TRBV7-2 | NA | TRBJ1-2
TGCGCCAGCAGCCAAGACACTGAGGAAAAACTGTTTTTT | CASSQDTEEKLFF | NA | TRBV4-3 | NA | TRBJ1-4
TGCGCCAGCAGCTTGGTGGCAGGGGAATATGGTAATTCACCCCTCCACTTT | CASSLVAGEYGNSPLHF | NA | TRBV5-1 | NA | TRBJ1-6
TGCGCCAGCAGTGGAAGGACAGGGAACACTGAAGCTTTCTTT | CASSGRTGNTEAFF | few | TRBV10-1 | TRBD1 | TRBJ1-1
TGTGCCAGCTCACCGGGTGGCTCACCCCTCCACTTT | CASSPGGSPLHF | NA | TRBV18 | NA | TRBJ1-6
TGCGCCAGCAGCCAAGAGGGGGGGAACACTGAAGCTTTCTTT | CASSQEGGNTEAFF | NA | TRBV4-3 | NA | TRBJ1-1
TGTGCCAGCAGTTCGGGGGGCCCCTACGAGCAGTACTTC | CASSSGGPYEQYF | NA | TRBV27 | NA | TRBJ2-7
TGTGCCAGCAGCCTTTGGGGACACGCGAACACCGGGGAGCTGTTTTTT | CASSLWGHANTGELFF | once | TRBV28 | NA | TRBJ2-2
TGTGCCAGCAGCACCCCCCATGCTGGGGACACTGAAGCTTTCTTT | CASSTPHAGDTEAFF | NA | TRBV21-1 | NA | TRBJ1-1
TGTGCCAGCAGCGTCGGGACAGGCTACTACGAGCAGTACTTC | CASSVGTGYYEQYF | once | TRBV9 | TRBD1 | TRBJ2-7
TGCAGCGCCTCCGACAGAACTACCTATGGCTACACCTTC | CSASDRTTYGYTF | NA | TRBV29-1 | NA | TRBJ1-2
TGCGCCAGCAGCCAAGATTATTTCCGAGGGGGGTCCTATAATTCACCCCTCCACTTT | CASSQDYFRGGSYNSPLHF | NA | TRBV4-3 | NA | TRBJ1-6
TGTGCCAGCAGCTCCGACAGGACTTATGGCTACACCTTC | CASSSDRTYGYTF | NA | TRBV6-1 | NA | TRBJ1-2
TGTGCCAGCAGTTCCGGGGGCCACGCCAAAAACATTCAGTACTTC | CASSSGGHAKNIQYF | NA | TRBV6-5 | NA | TRBJ2-4
TGTGCCAGCTCACCTAATACCAGGTTGAGTGACTATGGCTACACCTTC | CASSPNTRLSDYGYTF | NA | TRBV18 | NA | TRBJ1-2
TGTGCCAGCAGCGGTACCGGGACACCGATGGGAGGCTACACCTTC | CASSGTGTPMGGYTF | NA | TRBV7-9 | NA | TRBJ1-2
TGCAGCGTCCGGGACAGGGGCCTATCGCCCCAGCATTTT | CSVRDRGLSPQHF | NA | TRBV29-1 | TRBD1 | TRBJ1-5
TGTGCCAGCAGTGTATCTCCTCCGGATGGCTACACCTTC | CASSVSPPDGYTF | NA | TRBV2 | NA | TRBJ1-2
TGCGCCAGCCACCATCGGGGGACAGAGCCTACGGGTACGCAGTATTTT | CASHHRGTEPTGTQYF | NA | TRBV5-1 | NA | TRBJ2-3
TGCGCCAGCAGCTTGGCCGGGACAGGGGGCGCCGGGGAGACCCAGTACTTC | CASSLAGTGGAGETQYF | NA | TRBV5-1 | TRBD1 | TRBJ2-5
TGCAGCGGTCGCTTAAAGGAGACCCAGTACTTC | CSGRLKETQYF | once | TRBV29-1 | NA | TRBJ2-5
TGTGCCTGGAGTCTGAAGGTCCCCGGACAGGCTGAAAAACTGTTTTTT | CAWSLKVPGQAEKLFF | few | TRBV30 | TRBD1 | TRBJ1-4
TGTGCCAGCAGCTTGTCGGGACAGGGGGTAGTTGAAAAACTGTTTTTT | CASSLSGQGVVEKLFF | NA | TRBV5-4 | TRBD1 | TRBJ1-4
TGTGCCACCAGCAGAGACCCCGGGGATGAGCAGTTCTTC | CATSRDPGDEQFF | few | TRBV15 | NA | TRBJ2-1
TGTGCCTGGAGTGTACGGAGGTTCGGTACTCAGCCCCAGCATTTT | CAWSVRRFGTQPQHF | NA | TRBV30 | NA | TRBJ1-5
TGTGCCAGCAGTGTGGCGGGGCCTCCGAACACCGGGGAGCTGTTTTTT | CASSVAGPPNTGELFF | NA | TRBV2 | NA | TRBJ2-2
TGCGCCAGCAGCGGCCAGGGGGCGTACGATACGCAGTATTTT | CASSGQGAYDTQYF | NA | TRBV5-1 | TRBD1 | TRBJ2-3
TGCGCCAGCAGCCAGGGGAGGGGGGGTCGTCAGCCCCAGCATTTT | CASSQGRGGRQPQHF | NA | TRBV4-1 | NA | TRBJ1-5
TGTGCCAGCAGCTTTAGTCGGGATACGCAGTATTTT | CASSFSRDTQYF | NA | TRBV7-9 | NA | TRBJ2-3
TGTGCTAGTGGTTTGGTAAACCCGAGTAGCGGGTACAATGAGCAGTTCTTC | CASGLVNPSSGYNEQFF | once | TRBV12-5 | TRBD2 | TRBJ2-1
TGTGCCAGCAGCTTATCGGCAGGGGGGGGTAATCAGCCCCAGCATTTT | CASSLSAGGGNQPQHF | few | TRBV7-8 | TRBD1 | TRBJ1-5
TGTGCGACAGGGTGGGGCACCGGGGAGCTGTTTTTT | CATGWGTGELFF | NA | TRBV28 | TRBD1 | TRBJ2-2
TGTGCCAGCAGCTTAGAGGGGTCCACCTACAATGAGCAGTTCTTC | CASSLEGSTYNEQFF | NA | TRBV13 | NA | TRBJ2-1
TGTGCCAGCAGCTTAGGGCTGGGAGAGACCCAGTACTTC | CASSLGLGETQYF | NA | TRBV7-6 | NA | TRBJ2-5
TGTGCCAGCAACCCCCTCTCCTGGGGGGGGAACTATGGCTACACCTTC | CASNPLSWGGNYGYTF | NA | TRBV28 | NA | TRBJ1-2
TGTGCCAGCAGCTTGATCGGCAAGGACGAGCAGTACTTC | CASSLIGKDEQYF | few | TRBV5-4 | NA | TRBJ2-7
TGTGCCAGTAGTGCCCTGGGCTTTGGAAACACCATATATTTT | CASSALGFGNTIYF | NA | TRBV19 | NA | TRBJ1-3
TGTGCCACCAGCTGGGGGGGTGGCACTGAAGCTTTCTTT | CATSWGGGTEAFF | NA | TRBV15 | NA | TRBJ1-1
TGTGCCAGCAGGCGGGGCGGTCCTACCGAAGCTTTCTTT | CASRRGGPTEAFF | NA | TRBV28 | NA | TRBJ1-1
TGTGCCAGCACCAGGTCGAGCTCTGGAAACACCATATATTTT | CASTRSSSGNTIYF | NA | TRBV6-6 | NA | TRBJ1-3
TGTGCCAGCGGCGAAATGTCTTCCCGAGAGACCCAGTACTTC | CASGEMSSRETQYF | once | TRBV5-5 | NA | TRBJ2-5
TGTGCCAGCAGCACCCGGACAGTACGCGCCTATGGCTACACCTTC | CASSTRTVRAYGYTF | NA | TRBV13 | NA | TRBJ1-2
TGTGCCAGCAGCTACCGGGCGAGTGGTGAAAAACTGTTTTTT | CASSYRASGEKLFF | NA | TRBV7-8 | NA | TRBJ1-4
TGTGCCAGTAGTATAAGGGCACGGGATGGTGGCTACACCTTC | CASSIRARDGGYTF | NA | TRBV19 | NA | TRBJ1-2
TGTGCCAGCAGCGAGGGGGGCGGGGACGAGTATGGCTACACCTTC | CASSEGGGDEYGYTF | NA | TRBV7-9 | NA | TRBJ1-2